Below are 23 T cell receptor beta chains sequenced from a single sample in a study of shared clonotypes between healthy human individuals. Generated by immunoSEQ multiplex PCR, the TCRdb table keeps only in-frame clones and is missing some. The sample carries a few hundred thousand clones, about 97% recorded once. Specimen: naive CD4+ T cells sorted from blood. Regarding subset: CD45RA+ positively selected. These TCRs come from a woman between 25 and 40 years old in good health.

The rearrangement links TRBV6-5 to TRBJ2-1; TRBD2 agrees at 12 bases. The CDR3 totals 14 residues. Germline V gene sequence: CDR1 MNHEY, CDR2 SVGAGI. V was pared by 4 bases and J by 10 bases, with 5 bases of the junction left unmatched. Written as DNA, the CDR3 is TGTGCCAGCAGTTCTAGCGGGAGGGCCAGAGAGCAGTTCTTC. It translates to CASSSSGRAREQFF.

The V gene is TRBV19, the J gene TRBJ2-1, with 8 bases identical to TRBD2. The germline gives CDR1 LNHDA, CDR2 SQIVND (reference sequence). The V and J ends lost 5 bases and 8 bases, in that order; junction bases with no gene match: 8. The CDR3 covers 14 residues. Here the CDR3 DNA reads TGTGCCAGTAGTGGACTAGCCGGGTGGGATGAGCAGTTCTTC. Residues: CASSGLAGWDEQFF.

Regarding this clone: This CDR3 is also generated by other DNA sequences in the sample. The CDR3: CASSPLGYEQYF. The DNA of the CDR3 is TGTGCCAGCAGTCCCCTAGGCTACGAGCAGTACTTC. J is TRBJ2-7 and V is TRBV28; D gene uncertain. Germline V gene lookup returns CDR1 MDHEN and CDR2 SYDVKM. Trimming took off 5 bases at V and 3 bases at J, with 8 bases between the two ends. The CDR3 is made up of 12 amino acids.

V and J are TRBV7-3 and TRBJ2-2; D is perhaps TRBD1 (6 bases). CDR1 SGHTA and CDR2 FQGTGA come from the germline V gene. Trimming removed 0 bases at V and 10 bases at J, with 9 bases between. The CDR3 contains 13 residues. CDR3 coding DNA: TGTGCCAGCAGCTTAACTGGACAGACGGAGCTGTTTTTT. This sequence encodes CASSLTGQTELFF.

The CDR3 region is CASSVQGRTTGELFF. The CDR3 DNA reads TGTGCCAGCAGCGTACAGGGTAGGACCACCGGGGAGCTGTTTTTT. The genes are TRBV9 and TRBJ2-2, with D possibly TRBD1 on 5 matching bases. CDR3 length: 15 amino acids. CDR1 is SGDLS and CDR2 is YYNGEE in the germline V gene. The germline V and J ends were trimmed by 1 base and 4 bases, with 11 bases remaining between them. Complete variable domain (other parts from reference TRBV9 and TRBJ2-2): DSGVTQTPKHLITATGQRVTLRCSPRSGDLSVYWYQQSLDQGLQFLIQYYNGEERAKGNILERFSAQQFPDLHSELNLSSLELGDSALYFCASSVQGRTTGELFFGEGSRLTVL.

The rearrangement joins TRBV10-2 to TRBJ2-7; no clear D. V was clipped by 2 bases and J by 1 base, with 6 bases between them. This CDR3 has 13 residues. Germline lookup yields CDR1 WSHSY and CDR2 SAAADI. CDR3: CASSEVWSYEQYF. The CDR3 nucleotides are TGCGCCAGCAGTGAGGTCTGGTCCTACGAGCAGTACTTC.

This clone was seen just once. The chain employs TRBV21-1 and TRBJ1-1; TRBD1, the D gene given by the table, was not confirmed from the DNA. TRBV21-1 is a pseudogene locus. CDR3 size: 17 residues. The chain's CDR3 is CASSKRPDRRTNTEAFF. As DNA, the CDR3 is TGTGCCAGCAGCAAGCGACCGGACAGGAGGACGAACACTGAAGCTTTCTTT.

The CDR3 reads CASSFDPPANTEAFF. CDR3 coding DNA: TGTGCCAGCAGCTTTGACCCCCCTGCGAACACTGAAGCTTTCTTT. The rearrangement uses TRBV11-1 and TRBJ1-1; D is uncertain. The CDR3 has 15 residues. CDR1 is SGHAT, CDR2 FQDESV, per germline (reference sequence). Trimming removed 3 bases from V and 1 base from J, with 12 bases in between. Drawing the rest from reference TRBV11-1 and TRBJ1-1, the complete variable domain is EAEVAQSPRYKITEKSQAVAFWCDPISGHATLYWYRQILGQGPELLVQFQDESVVDDSQLPKDRFSAERLKGVDSTLKIQPAELGDSAMYLCASSFDPPANTEAFFGQGTRLTVV.

The chain employs TRBV15 and TRBJ1-4; D remains ambiguous. V gave up 0 bases and J gave up 8 bases, with 13 bases separating them. This CDR3 has 15 residues. Germline V gene lookup returns CDR1 LNHNV and CDR2 YYDKDF (reference sequence). CDR3 amino acids: CATSRENTMREKLFF. CDR3 coding DNA: TGTGCCACCAGCAGAGAAAACACGATGAGGGAAAAACTGTTTTTT. The full variable domain, in which reference TRBV15 and TRBJ1-4 provide the parts outside the CDR3, is DAMVIQNPRYQVTQFGKPVTLSCSQTLNHNVMYWYQQKSSQAPKLLFHYYDKDFNNEADTPDNFQSRRPNTSFCFLDIRSPGLGDTAMYLCATSRENTMREKLFFGSGTQLSVL.

The chain combines TRBV7-6 with TRBJ2-7, with 7 bases lining up with TRBD1. Germline-derived CDR1 and CDR2 are SGHVS and FNYEAQ. The CDR3 contains 14 residues. The trim removed 7 bases at V and 0 bases at J, leaving 6 bases unmatched. CDR3 region: CASKKTGISYEQYF. CDR3 DNA: TGTGCCAGCAAGAAGACAGGGATCTCCTACGAGCAGTACTTC.

The chain joins TRBV9 to TRBJ2-1; no reliable D call. Trimming took off 0 bases at V and 0 bases at J, with 4 bases between the two ends. The CDR3 has 14 residues. CDR1 SGDLS and CDR2 YYNGEE come from the germline V gene. The CDR3 spells CASSVASSYNEQFF. Written as DNA, the CDR3 is TGTGCCAGCAGCGTAGCTAGCTCCTACAATGAGCAGTTCTTC.

V and J are TRBV15 and TRBJ1-4; D ambiguous. Germline CDR1 LNHNV, CDR2 YYDKDF (reference sequence). This CDR3 has 14 residues. The ends were cut back, 3 bases at V and 0 bases at J, with 5 bases in the middle. The CDR3 sequence is CATSREATNEKLFF. CDR3 in DNA: TGTGCCACCAGCAGGGAGGCAACTAATGAAAAACTGTTTTTT.

V usage is TRBV10-3 and J usage is TRBJ2-2; TRBD2 aligns across 8 bases. Germline lookup yields CDR1 ENHRY and CDR2 SYGVKD. CDR3 size: 14 residues. V lost 10 bases and J lost 1; bases outside the gene matches: 5. The CDR3 here is CATKTSVNTGELFF. CDR3 nucleotide sequence: TGTGCCACCAAGACTAGCGTGAACACCGGGGAGCTGTTTTTT.

CDR3 sequence reads: CASSTSGTNISCKVYEQYF. The CDR3 coding sequence is TGTGCCAGCAGCACCTCCGGGACAAACATTTCATGTAAGGTCTACGAGCAGTACTTC. V is TRBV28 and J is TRBJ2-7; D might be TRBD1 (6 bases). V shed 6 bases and J shed 3 bases, with 30 bases lying between them. The CDR3 has 19 amino acids. Looked up from germline, CDR1 is MDHEN and CDR2 is SYDVKM.

This chain connects TRBV7-8 to TRBJ2-1; no reliable D call. The CDR3 runs 16 residues. V lost 4 bases and J 3 bases, leaving 16 bases between the germline ends. Germline values: CDR1 SGHVS, CDR2 FQNEAQ. Here the CDR3 reads CASSYFRSRIYNEQFF. In DNA, the CDR3 is TGTGCCAGCAGCTACTTCCGAAGTCGCATCTACAATGAGCAGTTCTTC.

This clone was found once. This chain connects TRBV28 to TRBJ2-5; no firm D call. The DNA end is a closer match to TRBJ2-7, so the J assignment may be wrong. From germline, CDR1 is MDHEN and CDR2 SYDVKM. The CDR3 runs to 11 residues. The CDR3 is CASTERGEQYF. The CDR3 DNA reads TGTGCCAGCACAGAGCGTGGCGAGCAGTACTTC.

This chain joins TRBV2 and TRBJ1-2; D is unresolved. Trimming removed 4 bases at V and 7 bases at J, with 19 bases between. From germline, CDR1 is SNHLY and CDR2 FYNNEI. The CDR3 sequence is 15 residues long. DNA of the CDR3: TGTGCCAGCAGTGCCGGAGACGGGAAGGCGGGTGGCTACACCTTC. It codes for CASSAGDGKAGGYTF. The full variable domain, with the rest looked up from reference TRBV2 and TRBJ1-2, is EPEVTQTPSHQVTQMGQEVILRCVPISNHLYFYWYRQILGQKVEFLVSFYNNEISEKSEIFDDQFSVERPDGSNFTLKIRSTKLEDSAMYFCASSAGDGKAGGYTFGSGTRLTVV.

V gene TRBV19 combines with J gene TRBJ1-2, with a tentative D call TRBD1 (6 bases). The V gene lost 5 bases and the J gene lost 8 bases, with 12 bases spanning the gap. The CDR3 contains 12 residues. Germline lookup yields CDR1 LNHDA and CDR2 SQIVND (reference sequence). The CDR3, as DNA: TGTGCCAGTAGTGTACAGGGATCCGGCTACACCTTC. Protein sequence: CASSVQGSGYTF. Full variable domain (rest looked up from reference TRBV19 and TRBJ1-2): DGGITQSPKYLFRKEGQNVTLSCEQNLNHDAMYWYRQDPGQGLRLIYYSQIVNDFQKGDIAEGYSVSREKKESFPLTVTSAQKNPTAFYLCASSVQGSGYTFGSGTRLTVV.

This sequence joins TRBV9 and TRBJ2-1, with D unresolved. Deletions cut 3 bases from V and 9 bases from J, with 7 bases between. Germline loops: CDR1 SGDLS, CDR2 YYNGEE. The CDR3 has 11 residues. The CDR3 DNA follows: TGTGCCAGCAGCGCCTTTGGTGAGCAGTTCTTC. Translation: CASSAFGEQFF. Looking up the rest from reference TRBV9 and TRBJ2-1 gives the full variable domain: DSGVTQTPKHLITATGQRVTLRCSPRSGDLSVYWYQQSLDQGLQFLIQYYNGEERAKGNILERFSAQQFPDLHSELNLSSLELGDSALYFCASSAFGEQFFGPGTRLTVL.

The chain combines TRBV7-9 with TRBJ2-2; 7 nucleotides match TRBD2. The germline CDR1 and CDR2 sequences are SEHNR and FQNEAQ (reference sequence). The CDR3 has 18 residues. The V segment lost 1 base and the J segment 7 bases; nucleotides outside the gene matches: 15. CDR3 amino acids: CASSLGFLREGGFGELFF. CDR3 bases: TGTGCCAGCAGCTTAGGCTTCCTCAGGGAGGGCGGCTTCGGGGAGCTGTTTTTT. The whole variable domain, filled in from reference TRBV7-9 and TRBJ2-2, reads DTGVSQNPRHKITKRGQNVTFRCDPISEHNRLYWYRQTLGQGPEFLTYFQNEAQLEKSRLLSDRFSAERPKGSFSTLEIQRTEQGDSAMYLCASSLGFLREGGFGELFFGEGSRLTVL.

The V and J genes are TRBV5-1 and TRBJ2-7; D may be TRBD1 (6 bases). The V end lost 1 base, the J end lost 1 base, and 15 bases lay between the germline ends. The CDR3 runs to 16 residues. The germline V gene encodes CDR1 SGHRS and CDR2 YFSETQ. The CDR3, as DNA: TGCGCCAGCAGCTTGTCATCACAGGGTGGGTCCTACGAGCAGTACTTC. It is translated as CASSLSSQGGSYEQYF.

The DNA of the CDR3 is TGTGCCAGCAGCGCGGGACGTATTCTAGCCAAAAACATTCAGTACTTC. Translated: CASSAGRILAKNIQYF. This chain links TRBV5-5 with TRBJ2-4, with a possible D match to TRBD2 (6 bases). The V gene's germline CDR1 is SGHKS and CDR2 YYEKEE (reference sequence). The CDR3 extends over 16 amino acids. V lost 4 bases, J lost 0 bases, and 14 bases lay in between.

This clone has a single count. The rearrangement links TRBV10-1 to TRBJ2-7; D gene uncertain. The CDR3 extends over 14 amino acids. The germline gives CDR1 WNHNN, CDR2 SYGVQD (reference sequence). The germline V and J ends were trimmed by 0 bases and 6 bases, with 12 bases remaining between them. The CDR3 nucleotides read TGCGCCAGCAGTGAGTCGTCGGCTCACCTCGAGCAGTACTTC. It yields the protein CASSESSAHLEQYF.